Each of the 20 T cell receptor beta chains below was sequenced from the same sample in a study of patients and donors after allogeneic stem cell transplantation. TCRdb passed the RT-PCR reads through MiXCR, listing each CDR3 protein once. Of approximately 99,000 distinct CDR3 sequences in the sample, approximately 40% were seen once. The sample was blood, either unsorted or a sorted T cell fraction (not recorded which). The receptor source for this set is a human donor who was either an allogeneic HSCT recipient or a stem cell or donor lymphocyte infusion donor (not recorded which). It is not recorded whose cells these are; they may come from a transplant donor.

For this clonotype: One junction end does not reproduce the germline sequence, and a read error may be involved. The rearrangement links TRBV12-3 or TRBV12-4 to TRBJ1-5; no clear D gene. CDR3 size: 14 residues. This chain's CDR3 is CAGSFHPTSQPQHF. The CDR3 nucleotides are TGTGCCGGCAGTTTCCACCCCACCAGCCAGCCCCAGCATTTT.

This clonotype came up a few times. The chain joins TRBV5-1 to TRBJ2-3; the match to TRBD2 covers 7 bases. The junction had 2 bases not matched to a gene; V was cut back by 4 bases and J by 0 bases. This CDR3 region has 14 residues. Looked up from germline, CDR1 is SGHRS and CDR2 is YFSETQ. The DNA of the CDR3 is TGCGCCAGCAGCCGGGACTACAGCACAGATACGCAGTATTTT. Translating gives CASSRDYSTDTQYF.

This clonotype was seen a few times. Here the CDR3 reads CATSRGNWEKLFF. The CDR3 DNA is TGTGCCACCAGCAGAGGGAATTGGGAAAAACTGTTTTTT. V usage is TRBV15 and J usage is TRBJ1-4; D is unclear. Germline CDR1 LNHNV, CDR2 YYDKDF (reference sequence). Trimming shortened V by 1 base and J by 8 bases, and 8 bases separated the two germline ends. The CDR3 spans 13 residues.

The rearrangement joins TRBV7-2 to TRBJ2-1, with 8 bases that match TRBD2. This CDR3 is 12 amino acids long. CDR1 SGHTA and CDR2 FQGNSA come from the germline V gene. The J segment lost 7 bases and the V segment lost 10 bases, leaving 6 bases of the junction unmatched. CDR3 nucleotide sequence: TGTGCCACCAGGACTAGCTGGAATGAGCAGTTCTTC. Amino acids: CATRTSWNEQFF.

This clonotype came up a few times. CDR3 coding DNA: TGTGCCAGCAGCCAACAGGGAACGATTGTTTCCGGGGAGCTGTTTTTT. Encoded protein: CASSQQGTIVSGELFF. The rearrangement joins TRBV6-2 or TRBV6-3 to TRBJ2-2; tentatively, D is TRBD1 (6 bases). The V gene's germline CDR1 is MNHEY and CDR2 SVGEGT. V was cut by 6 bases and J by 6 bases, with 20 bases left in between. The CDR3 has 16 residues.

This clonotype was recorded at least ten times. The J gene is TRBJ2-3, the V gene TRBV4-2; 10 bases are shared with TRBD2. CDR3 length: 15 residues. The J segment lost 3 bases and the V segment lost 4 bases, leaving 4 bases of the junction unmatched. In germline, CDR1 is LGHNA, CDR2 YNFKEQ. CDR3 bases: TGTGCCAGCAGCCCGTGGACTAGCGGAACAGATACGCAGTATTTT. This sequence encodes CASSPWTSGTDTQYF.

The chain recombines TRBV19 with TRBJ1-1, with D possibly matching TRBD1 (6 bases). Germline V gene lookup returns CDR1 LNHDA and CDR2 SQIVND (reference sequence). V was pared by 4 bases and J by 10 bases, with 10 bases between. The CDR3 totals 11 residues. Here the CDR3 DNA reads TGTGCCAGTAGTACAGGGGTCGGAGCTTTCTTT. As protein: CASSTGVGAFF.

The chain uses TRBV3-1 and TRBJ1-1; D might be TRBD1 (5 bases). V was pared by 5 bases and J by 3 bases, with 16 bases between. CDR1 and CDR2 from the germline V gene are LGHDT and YNNKEL (reference sequence). This CDR3 has 15 amino acids. CDR3 protein: CASSSRPQGYTEAFF. The CDR3 nucleotides are TGTGCCAGCAGCTCAAGACCGCAGGGCTACACTGAAGCTTTCTTT. Drawing the rest from reference TRBV3-1 and TRBJ1-1, the complete variable domain is DTAVSQTPKYLVTQMGNDKSIKCEQNLGHDTMYWYKQDSKKFLKIMFSYNNKELIINETVPNRFSPKSPDKAHLNLHINSLELGDSAVYFCASSSRPQGYTEAFFGQGTRLTVV.

This clonotype has more than one count but fewer than ten. The J gene is TRBJ1-3, the V gene TRBV4-3, with 8 bases fitting TRBD1. The germline V gene has CDR1 LGHNA and CDR2 YSLEER. Trimming removed 1 base from V and 9 bases from J; junction bases left unmatched: 8. The CDR3 runs to 15 residues. The DNA for the CDR3 is TGCGCCAGCAGCCAAGTGGACAGGGATTCCGGCACCATATATTTT. Amino acids: CASSQVDRDSGTIYF.

The V and J genes are TRBV29-1 and TRBJ1-1, with D possibly being TRBD1 (5 bases). V lost 4 bases and J lost 0, with 9 bases in between. The CDR3 contains 13 residues. CDR1 and CDR2 from the germline V gene are SQVTM and ANQGSEA. CDR3 in amino acids: CSVGKQVNTEAFF. Written as DNA, the CDR3 is TGCAGCGTTGGAAAACAGGTGAACACTGAAGCTTTCTTT.

V usage is TRBV6-5 and J usage is TRBJ1-3; no clear D. Germline V gene data show CDR1 as MNHEY and CDR2 as SVGAGI. This CDR3 has 15 amino acids. The germline V and J ends were trimmed by 5 bases and 0 bases, with 11 bases remaining between them. Written as DNA, the CDR3 is TGTGCCAGCAGTAAAAACAGCTACTCTGGAAACACCATATATTTT. This gives the protein CASSKNSYSGNTIYF.

The chain uses TRBV7-8 and TRBJ1-6; D uncertain. V was shortened by 5 bases and J by 1 base, with 12 bases between the two germline ends. The CDR3 is 16 amino acids. Germline CDR1 is SGHVS and CDR2 is FQNEAQ. In nucleotides, the CDR3 is TGTGCCAGCAGCCCCCAGGCGACGTCCTATAATTCACCCCTCCACTTT. Translation: CASSPQATSYNSPLHF.

This clonotype was found a few times. The chain links TRBV18 to TRBJ1-1; D call uncertain. The CDR3 spans 13 residues. Germline CDR1 is KGHSH and CDR2 is LQKENI. The V gene lost 5 bases and the J gene lost 1 base, with 8 bases spanning the gap. The CDR3: CASSVHGNTEAFF. DNA of the CDR3: TGTGCCAGCTCAGTACACGGGAACACTGAAGCTTTCTTT.

The CDR3 DNA is TGTGCCAGCAGTTTGAATGAGGGCGAGCAGTACTTC. Translating it yields CASSLNEGEQYF. The chain has TRBV28 and TRBJ2-7; D is perhaps TRBD2 (5 bases). Per the germline V gene, CDR1 is MDHEN and CDR2 is SYDVKM. This CDR3 region has 12 residues. The V end was cut by 3 bases, the J end by 6 bases, with 9 bases between.

The J gene is TRBJ2-3, the V gene TRBV5-1; D not certain. V gave up 5 bases and J gave up 4 bases, with 11 bases separating them. Germline CDR1 SGHRS, CDR2 YFSETQ. This CDR3 comprises 13 residues. The CDR3 loop is CASSKGRADTQYF. In nucleotides, the CDR3 is TGCGCCAGCAGTAAAGGACGGGCAGATACGCAGTATTTT.

The chain carries TRBV6-5 and TRBJ2-7, with 8 bases lining up with TRBD2. CDR3 length: 13 residues. J was trimmed by 0 bases and V by 10 bases; bases with no gene match: 5. Germline values: CDR1 MNHEY, CDR2 SVGAGI. The CDR3 DNA reads as TGTGCCACCAAACTAGCGGTCTCCTACGAGCAGTACTTC. Its translation: CATKLAVSYEQYF.

This rearrangement joins TRBV7-3 to TRBJ1-1; 7 bases are shared with TRBD1. J was trimmed by 1 base and V by 0 bases; bases with no gene match: 5. The CDR3 is 16 amino acids. The germline V gene has CDR1 SGHTA and CDR2 FQGTGA. CDR3 nucleotide sequence: TGTGCCAGCAGCTTAACGGCCAGGGGGACGAACACTGAAGCTTTCTTT. Protein product: CASSLTARGTNTEAFF.

The CDR3 nucleotides read TGTGCCAGCAGCTTCACTAGCGGGAGGTTCTTC. Translation gives CASSFTSGRFF. V and J are TRBV5-5 and TRBJ2-1; TRBD2 matches 11 bases. After removal of 2 bases from V and 15 bases from J, the junction contained 1 base not matched to a gene. Per the germline V gene, CDR1 is SGHKS and CDR2 is YYEKEE (reference sequence). CDR3 length equals 11 residues.

The rearrangement uses TRBV6-5 and TRBJ1-3; 7 bases are shared with TRBD1. The CDR3 extends over 14 amino acids. Per germline, CDR1 MNHEY and CDR2 SVGAGI. The ends lost 6 bases at V and 0 bases at J; junction bases unmatched: 2. The CDR3 is CASRTGYSGNTIYF. Written as DNA, the CDR3 is TGTGCCAGCAGGACAGGGTACTCTGGAAACACCATATATTTT.

V is TRBV6-2 or TRBV6-3 and J is TRBJ2-7; D is perhaps TRBD1 (6 bases). Between the trimmed V and J ends, which lost 2 bases and 2 bases, there was a span of 10 bases. Germline V CDR1 and CDR2: MNHEY, SVGEGT. The CDR3 contains 14 residues. The CDR3 DNA reads as TGTGCCAGCAGTTACGCGACAGGCCCCTACGAGCAGTACTTC. This translates into CASSYATGPYEQYF.